This is a list of T cell receptor beta chains from one sample in a study of Ad26.COV2.S vaccination and SARS-CoV-2 variants. Using immunoSEQ multiplex PCR, the repertoire was profiled, and TCRdb retains in-frame clones only, with some absent. The table shows fewer than 500,000 clones, with over 75% occurring only once. This specimen was peripheral blood, taken in a trial of Ad26.COV2.S vaccine versus placebo. The receptors were gathered from a person between 18 and 65 years old who received the Ad26.COV2.S COVID-19 vaccine or a placebo. CDR3s leave out the opening cysteine and the closing phenylalanine or tryptophan. D genes are given only for firm matches.

ASSFGPNEQF	.	TRBV27	TRBJ2-1
AGTAEYEQY	TRBD1	TRBV3-1/TRBV3-2	TRBJ2-7
ASSIVLGASYEQY	.	TRBV19	TRBJ2-7
ASSTSYNEQF	.	TRBV6-2/TRBV6-3	TRBJ2-1
AWTGLVTGELF	.	TRBV30	TRBJ2-2
ASSFIGGYEQY	TRBD2	TRBV27	TRBJ2-7
ATSDLARGMF	.	TRBV24-1	TRBJ2-1
ASSFKPSYEQY	.	TRBV11-2	TRBJ2-7
ASSYSAGPGNTEAF	.	TRBV6-5	TRBJ1-1
ASSRTYGTSNNEQF	TRBD2	TRBV4-3	TRBJ2-1
ASSKVQASSGINTEAF	.	TRBV21-1	TRBJ1-1
ASSPPPGLAIGTDTQY	TRBD2	TRBV27	TRBJ2-3
ASRITGTGIGYEQY	TRBD1	TRBV27	TRBJ2-7
ASSLGAVAGGSYEQY	TRBD2	TRBV7-6	TRBJ2-7
ASSLDGGHQPQH	.	TRBV7-9	TRBJ1-5
ASSLAFSGSNLNEQF	TRBD2	TRBV5-1	TRBJ2-1
ASVGLRVNEQF	.	TRBV19	TRBJ2-1